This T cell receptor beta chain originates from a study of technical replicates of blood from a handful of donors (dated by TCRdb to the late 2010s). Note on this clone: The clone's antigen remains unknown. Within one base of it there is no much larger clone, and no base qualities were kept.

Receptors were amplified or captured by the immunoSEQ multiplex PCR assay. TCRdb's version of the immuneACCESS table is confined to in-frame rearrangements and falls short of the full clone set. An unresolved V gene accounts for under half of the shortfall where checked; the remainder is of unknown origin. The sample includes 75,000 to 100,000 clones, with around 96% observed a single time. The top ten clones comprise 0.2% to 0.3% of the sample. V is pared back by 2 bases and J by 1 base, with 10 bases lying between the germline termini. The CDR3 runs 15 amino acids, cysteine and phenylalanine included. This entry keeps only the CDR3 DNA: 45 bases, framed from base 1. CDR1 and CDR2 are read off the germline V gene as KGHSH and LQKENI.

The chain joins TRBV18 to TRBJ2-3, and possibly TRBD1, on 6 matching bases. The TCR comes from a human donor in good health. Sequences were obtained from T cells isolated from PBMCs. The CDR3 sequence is CASSPYRDGTDTQYF. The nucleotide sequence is TGTGCCAGCTCACCATACAGGGACGGCACAGATACGCAGTATTTT. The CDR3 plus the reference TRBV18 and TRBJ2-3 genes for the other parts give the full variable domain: NAGVMQNPRHLVRRRGQEARLRCSPMKGHSHVYWYRQLPEEGLKFMVYLQKENIIDESGMPKERFSAEFPKEGPSILRIQQVVRGDSAAYFCASSPYRDGTDTQYFGPGTRLTVL.